The entry that follows covers one TCR beta chain sequence. The antigen remains unidentified. The CDR3 consists of 12 residues. Germline CDR1 is SGHTS and CDR2 is YDEGEE. Trimming took off 2 bases at V and 9 bases at J, with 9 bases between the two ends. Reverse transcribing all isolated RNA meant expressed TCRB transcripts were sequenced. Profiling relied on immunoSEQ multiplex PCR, and the TCRdb table lists in-frame clones only, not all of them. The sample includes some 160,000 clones, around 9% of them seen just once. This sample was included in a study of beta chain features in type 1 diabetes. General observations from the study: In every one of the four CD4+ subsets, TCRB CDR3s were moderately but significantly shorter in Type 1 diabetes patients.

Sequencing used central memory CD4+ T cells from blood. The V and J genes are TRBV5-8 and TRBJ2-1; a possible D gene is TRBD2 (6 bases). This receptor was taken from a woman younger than 45 with type 1 diabetes. The DNA of the CDR3 is TGTGCCAGCAGCTTATTCGGGGGTGAGCAGTTCTTC. Amino acid sequence: CASSLFGGEQFF.